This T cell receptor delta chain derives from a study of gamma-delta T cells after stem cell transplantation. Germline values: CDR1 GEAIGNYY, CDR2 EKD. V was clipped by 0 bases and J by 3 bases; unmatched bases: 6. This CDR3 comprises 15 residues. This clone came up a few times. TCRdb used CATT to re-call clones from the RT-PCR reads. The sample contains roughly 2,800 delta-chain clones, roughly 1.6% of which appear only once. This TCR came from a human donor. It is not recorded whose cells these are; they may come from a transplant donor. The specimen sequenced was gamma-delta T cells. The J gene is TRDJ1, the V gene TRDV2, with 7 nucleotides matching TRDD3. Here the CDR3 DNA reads TGTGCCTGTGACACCGTGGGGGGATCGGCCGATAAACTCATCTTT. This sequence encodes CACDTVGGSADKLIF.